Sequencing of this T cell receptor beta chain was carried out in a study of PD-L1 blockade in urothelial cancer. Time point of the sample: peripheral blood 6 weeks after treatment start. The assay was immunoSEQ multiplex PCR, and TCRdb's table has in-frame clones only and misses some. The data show approximately 44,000 clones, 91% seen once. The input for sequencing was PBMCs, taken around atezolizumab (anti-PD-L1) treatment. The TCR comes from a man between 65 and 80 years old with urothelial cancer.

The chain's CDR3 is CASSLSRAGAYEQYF. The CDR3 DNA follows: TGTGCCAGCAGTTTATCGAGAGCAGGGGCCTACGAGCAGTACTTC. The V gene is TRBV27, the J gene TRBJ2-7; weak D call: TRBD1 (6 bases). Germline assignment: CDR1 MNHEY and CDR2 SMNVEV (reference sequence). Trimming shortened V by 0 bases and J by 2 bases, and 11 bases separated the two germline ends. The CDR3 is 15 amino acids.